Listed below are T cell receptor beta chains from one sample, sequenced in a study of blood T cell repertoires in COVID-19. The protocol was immunoSEQ multiplex PCR, while the TCRdb copy is restricted to in-frame clones and leaves out a portion. The table lists roughly 180,000 clones, 80% to 90% of them singletons. The specimen sequenced was peripheral blood. The receptors originated from a woman aged 45-59 years with COVID-19, enrolled during active disease. CDR3s include the opening cysteine and the closing phenylalanine or tryptophan. Fields, in order: J gene, V gene, clone size, D gene, CDR3 DNA, CDR3 protein. D genes are given only for firm matches. Expanded clones get a size class; other rows say once, few or many, or leave the size out.

TRBJ1-5 TRBV6-2/TRBV6-3 NA NA TGTGCCAGCAGTAGGGGAGGCTTGGGGGATTATAGCAATCAGCCCCAGCATTTT CASSRGGLGDYSNQPQHF
TRBJ2-1 TRBV9 few TRBD1 TGTGCCAGCAGCGGGCGACAGGACAGGGATTACGGGTACAATGAGCAGTTCTTC CASSGRQDRDYGYNEQFF
TRBJ2-7 TRBV7-2 once TRBD1 TGTGCCAGCAGCTCAGGGGGCCTCACCTACGAGCAGTACTTC CASSSGGLTYEQYF
TRBJ2-7 TRBV3-1/TRBV3-2 NA TRBD2 TGTGCCAGCAGTCTAAGCGGGGGGTACGAGCAGTACTTC CASSLSGGYEQYF
TRBJ1-2 TRBV30 NA TRBD1 TGTGCCTCCACAGGGGGGGCCTATGGCTACACCTTC CASTGGAYGYTF
TRBJ1-6 TRBV7-2 NA TRBD1 TGTGCCAGCACCCTAGACAGGGTCCTCCACTTT CASTLDRVLHF
TRBJ1-2 TRBV27 NA NA TGTGCCAGCAGTTGGGGGGGGAACTATGGCTACACCTTC CASSWGGNYGYTF
TRBJ1-1 TRBV14 NA NA TGTGCCAGCAGCCAAGATCTGATACTCGGAGTTGACACTGAAGCTTTCTTT CASSQDLILGVDTEAFF
TRBJ2-1 TRBV4-1 few NA TGCGCCAGCAGCCAATTGGACATTCTCTCCTACAATGAGCAGTTCTTC CASSQLDILSYNEQFF
TRBJ1-2 TRBV4-3 NA TRBD1 TGCGCCAGCAGCCAAGATTTTGGACAGGAAAATGGCTACACCTTC CASSQDFGQENGYTF
TRBJ2-1 TRBV9 once TRBD2 TGTGCCAGCAGCCTCCGACTAGCGGGGTACAATGAGCAGTTCTTC CASSLRLAGYNEQFF
TRBJ2-2 TRBV28 NA NA TGTGCCAGCAGTTTAGGAGGGCCGAACACCGGGGAGCTGTTTTTT CASSLGGPNTGELFF
TRBJ1-2 TRBV7-9 once NA TGTGCCAGCAGCTTAGTTCAGGGCAGTCATTCCTATGGCTACACCTTC CASSLVQGSHSYGYTF
TRBJ2-7 TRBV28 NA NA TGTGCCAGCAGTGCCTGGAGGAACGAGCAGTACTTC CASSAWRNEQYF
TRBJ2-3 TRBV18 few TRBD1 TGTGCCAGCTCCCGAGGGACAGGCGGGGATACGCAGTATTTT CASSRGTGGDTQYF
TRBJ2-7 TRBV6-2/TRBV6-3 NA TRBD1 TGTGCCAGCAGTTACGGTGACAGGGCTGGTGACGAGCAGTACTTC CASSYGDRAGDEQYF